The T cell receptor (beta chain) described here comes from a study of blood T cell repertoires in COVID-19 (dated by TCRdb to the early 2020s). In terms of the full investigation: The collaborator samples originated in the United States, Italy and Spain and spanned the acute and convalescent phases of COVID-19. The prospective study material was composed of cDNA or gDNA derived from T cells, B-cell-depleted T cells, or PBMCs. The dataset comprised deeply sampled blood TCRbeta repertoires from subjects exposed to, actively infected with, or recovered from COVID-19. The repertoires were released in a freely available public database intended as a resource for research on the immune response to SARS-CoV-2. The samples were drawn from two sources: the first 160 participants of the ongoing ImmuneRACE study, and 1,000 to 1,500 subjects contributed by 6 global collaborators. Sample metadata almost always included a de-identified subject ID, COVID-19 status, age in years and sex. HLA class I and class II types, where available, came from metadata supplied by the sample provider rather than from assay-based typing.

Whole blood was collected in K2EDTA tubes by collaborating institutions according to the institutions' own protocols. Collaborator samples were shipped for TCRbeta analysis as frozen whole blood, isolated PBMCs, or DNA extracted from either sample type. General findings and caveats noted by the study authors: How much clinical and demographic metadata was included differed by source and by participant, and the metadata was provided uncurated.

The immunoSEQ Assay, a bias-controlled multiplex PCR, was used to amplify TCRbeta CDR3 regions from genomic DNA. The paper's data handling went like this. The number of nucleated cells in each sample was estimated from the amplification of reference gene primers within the assay. Sequence reads were collapsed and filtered to measure the absolute abundance of every unique TCRbeta CDR3 rearrangement. For each sample, productive Simpson clonality was calculated as the square root of Simpson's diversity index over productive rearrangements. TCRdb provides this immuneACCESS table in a form limited to in-frame rearrangements. Some clones are lacking; in checked studies, under half of them reflect an unresolved V gene, and why the rest are absent is not known. V, J and clone size derive from that table, while D and trimming were established from the DNA sequence. This sample lists about 200,000 clones; approximately 92% were detected once. Clones ranked in the top ten supply approximately 0.56% of the sample.

This clone was counted a few times. Its binding antigen is unknown. Nothing much larger sits one base from this clone, and base qualities are not available. The specimen was peripheral blood. The origin of this receptor is a man aged 45-65 years with acute or convalescent COVID-19.

The base sequence is TGTGCCTGGAGTACCCGGACAGGGAAGATCTATAATTCACCCCTCCACTTT. It is translated as CAWSTRTGKIYNSPLHF. The chain is assembled from TRBV30 and TRBJ1-6; TRBD1 matches 8 bases in the middle. After removal of 2 bases from V and 3 bases from J, the junction retains 9 bases not matched to a gene. Reading the germline V gene (reference sequence) gives CDR1 GTSNPN and CDR2 SVGIG. From the cysteine through the phenylalanine, the CDR3 covers 17 amino acids. Only the CDR3 DNA is retained, 51 bases long and in frame from the first base.